Following are 9 T cell receptor beta chains from one sample sequenced in a study of identical twins (dated by TCRdb to about 2016). Library prep was done by 5' RACE. The sequencer listed for this sample is Illumina HiSeq 2000. TCRdb trimmed public reads at Q25 via fastp, called clones via MiXCR and kept in-frame beta chains. CDR3 protein duplicates are merged, each entry listing the most common genes and DNA. The sample table records under 800,000 distinct CDR3 sequences; 21% of these occur just once. More than 4% of the sample lies in the top ten. This sample also belongs to another study, concerning T cells expressing NK-cell markers.

Material: PBMCs. Receptors were obtained from a woman aged 18 to 35 in good health.

This clonotype was picked up many times. The chain links TRBV20-1 to TRBJ2-5, with 9 bases aligning to TRBD2. Trimming removed 1 base from V and 5 bases from J; junction bases left unmatched: 8. Per the germline V gene, CDR1 is DFQATT and CDR2 is SNEGSKA (reference sequence). CDR3 size: 15 residues. The CDR3 region has the DNA TGCAGTGCTAGAGTAGGGCGGGGGGGCAGCGAGACCCAGTACTTC. Translation: CSARVGRGGSETQYF.

This clonotype has only a few counts. The chain recombines TRBV6-5 with TRBJ1-1, with D possibly TRBD1 on 6 matching bases. The CDR3 has 12 amino acids. CDR1 MNHEY and CDR2 SVGAGI come from the germline V gene. V lost 8 bases and J 3 bases, leaving 10 bases between the germline ends. CDR3 sequence (DNA): TGTGCCAGCCTGAAGGGGGACACTGAAGCTTTCTTT. Its translation: CASLKGDTEAFF.

The rearrangement joins TRBV6-2 or TRBV6-3 to TRBJ2-7, with D unresolved. CDR1 is MNHEY and CDR2 is SVGEGT in the germline V gene. V was cut by 6 bases and J by 3 bases, with 9 bases left in between. The CDR3 is made up of 12 amino acids. The CDR3 loop reads CASRYTSYEQYF. CDR3 DNA sequence: TGTGCCAGCAGATACACGAGCTACGAGCAGTACTTC.

This clonotype was counted between two and nine times. This chain connects TRBV6-1 to TRBJ1-5; 7 bases line up with TRBD1. Trimming at V came to 7 bases and at J to 3 bases, leaving 9 bases not matched to a gene. The length of the CDR3 is 15 residues. Germline V gives CDR1 MNHNS, CDR2 SASEGT. CDR3 residues: CASKPETGFNQPQHF. As DNA, the CDR3 is TGTGCCAGCAAACCAGAGACAGGGTTCAATCAGCCCCAGCATTTT.

V and J are TRBV25-1 and TRBJ1-6, with a possible D match to TRBD1 (6 bases). Germline V gene sequence: CDR1 MGHDK, CDR2 SYGVNS. V lost 8 bases and J 9 bases, leaving 14 bases between the germline ends. The CDR3 consists of 13 residues. The CDR3 region has the DNA TGTGCCAGCGGGGCCGGGGGCCTTTCACCCCTCCACTTT. Protein sequence: CASGAGGLSPLHF.

This clonotype was seen a few times. The genes are TRBV29-1 and TRBJ2-7; perhaps TRBD2 as D (5 bases). Germline CDR1 reads SQVTM; CDR2 reads ANQGSEA. Trimming shortened V by 8 bases and J by 5 bases, and 13 bases separated the two germline ends. The length of the CDR3 is 11 residues. CDR3 region: CSIGFGNEQYF. Here the CDR3 DNA reads TGCAGCATCGGCTTCGGGAACGAGCAGTACTTC.

The V gene is TRBV6-4, the J gene TRBJ2-3; D tentatively reads TRBD1 or TRBD2 (6 bases each). CDR3 length: 16 residues. V was clipped by 7 bases and J by 1 base, with 18 bases between them. Germline CDR1 reads MRHNA; CDR2 reads SNTAGT. The CDR3 bases are TGTGCCAGCACCCAGGGGCGGGGCCCGGGCACAGATACGCAGTATTTT. Protein product: CASTQGRGPGTDTQYF.

In its sample, this clonotype was seen a few times. J is TRBJ2-7 and V is TRBV9; D is undetermined. Trimming cost V 0 bases and J 6 bases, with 10 bases left between them. Germline V gene sequence: CDR1 SGDLS, CDR2 YYNGEE. The CDR3 runs 13 residues. The CDR3 region has the DNA TGTGCCAGCAGCGTAGTTTCATTAAGCGAGCAGTACTTC. Translating gives CASSVVSLSEQYF.

The rearrangement joins TRBV9 to TRBJ1-1; no definite D call. The ends were cut back, 0 bases at V and 0 bases at J, with 9 bases in the middle. This CDR3 region has 15 residues. Germline loops: CDR1 SGDLS, CDR2 YYNGEE. In nucleotides, the CDR3 is TGTGCCAGCAGCGTAGCTCCGGCCTTGAACACTGAAGCTTTCTTT. This translates into CASSVAPALNTEAFF. The whole variable domain, remainder taken from reference TRBV9 and TRBJ1-1, is DSGVTQTPKHLITATGQRVTLRCSPRSGDLSVYWYQQSLDQGLQFLIQYYNGEERAKGNILERFSAQQFPDLHSELNLSSLELGDSALYFCASSVAPALNTEAFFGQGTRLTVV.